What follows describes a single T cell receptor (beta chain). This record comes from a study of blood T cell repertoires in COVID-19. Study overall: Material from acute and convalescent COVID-19 was sourced from the United States, Italy and Spain.

This table comes from immunoSEQ multiplex PCR, and its TCRdb copy is limited to in-frame clones, with some not included. Here the sample spans hundreds of thousands of clones, around 89% being singletons. V lost 4 bases and J lost 7, with 13 bases in between. CDR1 and CDR2 from the germline V gene are SNHLY and FYNNEI. The CDR3 has 13 residues. This chain uses TRBV2 with TRBJ1-2; D is unclear. This receptor was taken from a man aged 25-40 years who had recovered from COVID-19. The specimen was PBMCs or T cells enriched from blood (not recorded which). CDR3 sequence (DNA): TGTGCCAGCAGTGGATTACCCGAGGGTGGCTACACCTTC. Translated, it gives CASSGLPEGGYTF.